A selection of T cell receptor beta chains follows, all from one sample in a study of identifying expanded T cells in peripheral blood. Profiled with immunoSEQ multiplex PCR; TCRdb holds only in-frame clones, not every one. This sample has about 94,000 clones, with 70% to 90% found just once. Sequenced input: blood. The source of these receptors is a person aged 18-70 years in good health. The CDR3 runs from the conserved cysteine through the conserved F or W. D genes are given only for firm matches. Only part of the rows carry a size: once, few, many, or a class if the clone is expanded.

CDR3: CASSVVLAGGTDTQYF; DNA: TGTGCCAGCAGCGTAGTCCTAGCGGGTGGCACAGATACGCAGTATTTT; V: TRBV9; J: TRBJ2-3; D: TRBD2; size: -
CDR3: CASTPSSAFSYEQYF; DNA: TGTGCCAGCACCCCTAGCAGTGCCTTCTCCTACGAGCAGTACTTC; V: TRBV6-1; J: TRBJ2-7; D: -; size: -
CDR3: CASSPEGGGEQYF; DNA: TGCGCCAGCAGCCCCGAGGGAGGGGGCGAGCAGTACTTC; V: TRBV4-1; J: TRBJ2-7; D: -; size: -
CDR3: CASSPGGRLGEQYF; DNA: TGTGCCAGTAGCCCAGGGGGCCGCTTAGGGGAGCAGTACTTC; V: TRBV19; J: TRBJ2-7; D: TRBD1; size: -
CDR3: CASSPRPGQNYGYTF; DNA: TGTGCCAGCTCACCTAGACCGGGACAGAACTATGGCTACACCTTC; V: TRBV18; J: TRBJ1-2; D: TRBD1; size: once
CDR3: CASSFRDRGLYGYTF; DNA: TGTGCCAGCAGCTTCCGGGACAGGGGCCTCTATGGCTACACCTTC; V: TRBV5-6; J: TRBJ1-2; D: TRBD1; size: -
CDR3: CASSQDFRTDNYGYTF; DNA: TGCGCCAGCAGCCAAGATTTTAGGACGGATAACTATGGCTACACCTTC; V: TRBV4-1; J: TRBJ1-2; D: -; size: -
CDR3: CAWSEDRYEQYF; DNA: TGTGCCTGGAGCGAGGATAGGTACGAGCAGTACTTC; V: TRBV30; J: TRBJ2-7; D: -; size: -
CDR3: CASSTRTSGSYEQYF; DNA: TGTGCCAGTAGTACCCGGACTAGCGGGAGCTACGAGCAGTACTTC; V: TRBV19; J: TRBJ2-7; D: TRBD2; size: -
CDR3: CASSKDRRYEQYF; DNA: TGTGCCAGTAGTAAGGACAGGCGCTACGAGCAGTACTTC; V: TRBV19; J: TRBJ2-7; D: TRBD1; size: -
CDR3: CASSPDREWSGYTF; DNA: TGTGCCAGCAGTCCGGACAGGGAATGGTCTGGCTACACCTTC; V: TRBV7-6; J: TRBJ1-2; D: TRBD1; size: -
CDR3: CASSEPGGISPEYF; DNA: TGTGCCAGCAGCGAGCCCGGGGGGATCTCGCCGGAGTACTTC; V: TRBV25-1; J: TRBJ2-7; D: TRBD2; size: -
CDR3: CASSASGPTYEQYF; DNA: TGTGCCAGTAGTGCTAGCGGGCCTACCTACGAGCAGTACTTC; V: TRBV19; J: TRBJ2-7; D: TRBD2; size: once
CDR3: CASSVGRTNEKLFF; DNA: TGTGCCAGCAGTGTGGGGCGGACTAATGAAAAACTGTTTTTT; V: TRBV2; J: TRBJ1-4; D: -; size: -
CDR3: CASSTRTGGAGANVLTF; DNA: TGTGCCAGCAGTACCAGGACAGGGGGTGCCGGGGCCAACGTCCTGACTTTC; V: TRBV27; J: TRBJ2-6; D: TRBD1; size: -
CDR3: CASSLASGPYEQYF; DNA: TGTGCCAGCAGCTTGGCCAGCGGGCCCTACGAGCAGTACTTC; V: TRBV7-3; J: TRBJ2-7; D: -; size: -
CDR3: CASSLVGRTYGYTF; DNA: TGTGCCAGCAGCTTAGTAGGGAGGACCTATGGCTACACCTTC; V: TRBV11-2; J: TRBJ1-2; D: -; size: -
CDR3: CASSKVWGRAGELFF; DNA: TGTGCCAGCAGCAAAGTCTGGGGGAGGGCCGGGGAGCTGTTTTTT; V: TRBV21-1; J: TRBJ2-2; D: -; size: -
CDR3: CASSFGTLSEAFF; DNA: TGTGCCAGTAGTTTCGGGACGTTGAGTGAAGCTTTCTTT; V: TRBV19; J: TRBJ1-1; D: -; size: -
CDR3: CARGPEGNTQYF; DNA: TGCGCCCGAGGCCCCGAGGGAAATACGCAGTATTTT; V: TRBV23-1; J: TRBJ2-3; D: -; size: -
CDR3: CASSADRGQETQYF; DNA: TGCGCCAGCAGCGCGGACAGGGGACAAGAGACCCAGTACTTC; V: TRBV5-1; J: TRBJ2-5; D: TRBD1; size: -
CDR3: CASSLGENYTF; DNA: TGCGCCAGCAGCTTGGGGGAGAACTACACCTTC; V: TRBV5-1; J: TRBJ1-2; D: -; size: -
CDR3: CASSPGISGNTIYF; DNA: TGCGCCAGCAGCCCAGGTATCTCTGGAAACACCATATATTTT; V: TRBV5-1; J: TRBJ1-3; D: -; size: -
CDR3: CASSLDLQVNEKLFF; DNA: TGTGCCAGCAGCTTAGATCTACAGGTCAATGAAAAACTGTTTTTT; V: TRBV11-2; J: TRBJ1-4; D: -; size: -
CDR3: CASSDRPGNTIYF; DNA: TGTGCCAGCAGCGACCGACCTGGAAACACCATATATTTT; V: TRBV2; J: TRBJ1-3; D: -; size: -
CDR3: CASSLDNLSSYNEQFF; DNA: TGTGCCAGCAGCTTGGATAACTTGAGCTCCTACAATGAGCAGTTCTTC; V: TRBV5-5; J: TRBJ2-1; D: -; size: -